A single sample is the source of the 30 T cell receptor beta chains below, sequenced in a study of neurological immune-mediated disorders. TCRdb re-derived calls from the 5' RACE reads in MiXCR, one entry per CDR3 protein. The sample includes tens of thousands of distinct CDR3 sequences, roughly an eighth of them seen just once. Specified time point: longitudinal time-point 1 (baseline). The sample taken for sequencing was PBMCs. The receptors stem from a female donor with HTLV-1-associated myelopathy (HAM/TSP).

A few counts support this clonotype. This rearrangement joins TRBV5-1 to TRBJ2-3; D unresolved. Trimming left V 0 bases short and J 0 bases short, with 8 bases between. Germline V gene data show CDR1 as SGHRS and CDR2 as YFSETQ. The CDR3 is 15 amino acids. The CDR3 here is CASSLEQSSTDTQYF. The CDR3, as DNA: TGCGCCAGCAGCTTGGAACAGAGTAGCACAGATACGCAGTATTTT.

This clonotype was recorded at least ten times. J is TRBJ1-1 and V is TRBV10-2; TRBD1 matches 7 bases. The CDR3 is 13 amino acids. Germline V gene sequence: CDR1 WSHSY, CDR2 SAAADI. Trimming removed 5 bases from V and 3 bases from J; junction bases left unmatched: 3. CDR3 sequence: CASSLQGYTEAFF. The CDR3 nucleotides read TGCGCCAGCAGTCTACAGGGGTACACTGAAGCTTTCTTT.

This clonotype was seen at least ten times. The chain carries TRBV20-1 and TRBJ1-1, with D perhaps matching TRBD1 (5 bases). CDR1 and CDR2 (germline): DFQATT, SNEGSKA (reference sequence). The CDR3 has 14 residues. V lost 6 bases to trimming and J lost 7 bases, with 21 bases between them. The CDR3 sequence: CSASQLRVGGEAFF. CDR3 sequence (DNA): TGCAGTGCCAGTCAGTTGAGGGTGGGGGGTGAAGCTTTCTTT.

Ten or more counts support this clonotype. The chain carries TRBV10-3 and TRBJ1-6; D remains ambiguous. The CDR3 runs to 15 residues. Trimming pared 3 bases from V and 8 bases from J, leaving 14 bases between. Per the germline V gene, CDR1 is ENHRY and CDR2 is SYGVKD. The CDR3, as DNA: TGTGCCATCAGTGACCTAGTTCAAACAGATTCACCCCTCCACTTT. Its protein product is CAISDLVQTDSPLHF.

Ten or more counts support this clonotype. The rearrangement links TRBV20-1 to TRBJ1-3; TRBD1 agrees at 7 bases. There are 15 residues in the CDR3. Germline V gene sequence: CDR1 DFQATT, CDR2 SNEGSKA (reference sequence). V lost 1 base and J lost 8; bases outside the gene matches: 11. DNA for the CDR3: TGCAGTGCTAGAGCCCTCCGGGACAGCAGGGACACCATATATTTT. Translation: CSARALRDSRDTIYF.

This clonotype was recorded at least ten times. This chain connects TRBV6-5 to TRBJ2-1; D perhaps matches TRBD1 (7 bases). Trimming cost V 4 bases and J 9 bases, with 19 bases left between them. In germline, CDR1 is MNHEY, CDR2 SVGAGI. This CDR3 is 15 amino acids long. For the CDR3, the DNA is TGTGCCAGCAGTTTCCAGGGGGGTCACGGCGGTGAGCAGTTCTTC. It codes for CASSFQGGHGGEQFF.

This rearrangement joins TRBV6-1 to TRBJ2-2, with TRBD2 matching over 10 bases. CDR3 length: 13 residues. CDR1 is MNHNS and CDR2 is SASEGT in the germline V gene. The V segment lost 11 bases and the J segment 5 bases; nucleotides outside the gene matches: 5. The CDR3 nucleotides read TGTGCCGCGAGCGGGGGGGCAACCGGGGAGCTGTTTTTT. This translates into CAASGGATGELFF.

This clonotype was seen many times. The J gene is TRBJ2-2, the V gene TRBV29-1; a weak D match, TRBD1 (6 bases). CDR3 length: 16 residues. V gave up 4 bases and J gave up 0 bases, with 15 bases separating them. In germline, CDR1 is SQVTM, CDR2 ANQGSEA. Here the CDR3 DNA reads TGCAGCGTTGGCGAAAAAGGGGGACCGAACACCGGGGAGCTGTTTTTT. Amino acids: CSVGEKGGPNTGELFF.

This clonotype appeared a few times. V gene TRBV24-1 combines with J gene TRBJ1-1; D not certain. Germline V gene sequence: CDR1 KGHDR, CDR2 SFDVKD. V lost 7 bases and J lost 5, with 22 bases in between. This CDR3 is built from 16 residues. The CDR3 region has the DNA TGTGCCACCAGGGCCATCGTAGGCGGGATCAAAACTGAAGCTTTCTTT. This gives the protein CATRAIVGGIKTEAFF.

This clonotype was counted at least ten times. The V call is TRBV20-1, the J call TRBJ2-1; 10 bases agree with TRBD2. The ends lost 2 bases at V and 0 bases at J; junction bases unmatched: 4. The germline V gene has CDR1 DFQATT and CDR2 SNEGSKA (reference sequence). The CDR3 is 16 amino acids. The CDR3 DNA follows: TGCAGTGCTAGACTAGCGGGGGATAGCTCCTACAATGAGCAGTTCTTC. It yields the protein CSARLAGDSSYNEQFF.

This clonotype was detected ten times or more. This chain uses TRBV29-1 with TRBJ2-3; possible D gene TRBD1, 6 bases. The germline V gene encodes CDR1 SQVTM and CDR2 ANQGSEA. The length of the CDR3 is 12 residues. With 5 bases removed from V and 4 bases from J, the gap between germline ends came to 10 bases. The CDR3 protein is CSVRGNADTQYF. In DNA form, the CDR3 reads TGCAGCGTTAGGGGGAACGCAGATACGCAGTATTTT.

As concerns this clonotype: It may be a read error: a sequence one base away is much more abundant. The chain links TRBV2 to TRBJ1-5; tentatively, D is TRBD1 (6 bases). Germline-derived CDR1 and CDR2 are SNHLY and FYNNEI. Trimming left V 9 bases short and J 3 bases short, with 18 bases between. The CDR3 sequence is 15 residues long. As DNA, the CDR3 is TGTGCCAGAGGATTACAGGGACTCGACAATCAGCCCCAGCATTTT. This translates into CARGLQGLDNQPQHF.

The CDR3 reads CAISEFNPTDTQYF. The CDR3 DNA reads TGTGCCATCAGTGAGTTTAATCCCACAGATACGCAGTATTTT. V gene TRBV10-3 combines with J gene TRBJ2-3; D gene uncertain. The CDR3 sequence is 14 residues long. V lost 1 base to trimming and J lost 2 bases, with 7 bases between them. Germline V CDR1 and CDR2: ENHRY, SYGVKD.

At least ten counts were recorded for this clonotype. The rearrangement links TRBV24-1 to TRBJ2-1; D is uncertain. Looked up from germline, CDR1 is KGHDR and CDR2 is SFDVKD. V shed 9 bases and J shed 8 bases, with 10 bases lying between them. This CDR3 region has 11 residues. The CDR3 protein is CATGLLDEQFF. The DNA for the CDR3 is TGTGCCACCGGGCTCCTCGATGAGCAGTTCTTC.

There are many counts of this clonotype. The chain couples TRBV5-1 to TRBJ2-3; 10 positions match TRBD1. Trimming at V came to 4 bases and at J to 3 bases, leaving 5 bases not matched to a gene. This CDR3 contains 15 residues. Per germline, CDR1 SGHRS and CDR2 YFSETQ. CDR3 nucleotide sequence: TGCGCCAGCAGCCAGACAGGGGGCGCGACAGATACGCAGTATTTT. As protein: CASSQTGGATDTQYF.

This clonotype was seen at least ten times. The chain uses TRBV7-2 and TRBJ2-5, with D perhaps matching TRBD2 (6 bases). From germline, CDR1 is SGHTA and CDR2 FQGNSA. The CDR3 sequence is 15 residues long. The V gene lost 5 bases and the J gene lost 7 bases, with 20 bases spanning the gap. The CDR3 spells CASSLAGLLTGTQYF. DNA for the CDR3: TGTGCCAGCAGCCTCGCGGGACTTCTCACTGGGACCCAGTACTTC.

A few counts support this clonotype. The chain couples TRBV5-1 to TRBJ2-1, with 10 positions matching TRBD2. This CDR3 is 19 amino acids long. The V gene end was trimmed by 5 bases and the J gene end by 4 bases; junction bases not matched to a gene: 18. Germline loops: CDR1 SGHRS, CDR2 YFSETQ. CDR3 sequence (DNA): TGCGCCAGCAGTGGGGCGCTAGCGGGGGCCGCGTATTCTTACAATGAGCAGTTCTTC. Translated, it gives CASSGALAGAAYSYNEQFF.

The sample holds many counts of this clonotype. In nucleotides, the CDR3 is TGTGCCAGCAGTCCCCCGGGATCGTACCAAGAGACCCAGTACTTC. Protein: CASSPPGSYQETQYF. The chain links TRBV28 to TRBJ2-5; TRBD2 is a possible D gene (5 bases). V dropped 5 bases and J dropped 0 bases, with 13 bases sitting between them. The CDR3 is made up of 15 amino acids. Germline V gene lookup returns CDR1 MDHEN and CDR2 SYDVKM.

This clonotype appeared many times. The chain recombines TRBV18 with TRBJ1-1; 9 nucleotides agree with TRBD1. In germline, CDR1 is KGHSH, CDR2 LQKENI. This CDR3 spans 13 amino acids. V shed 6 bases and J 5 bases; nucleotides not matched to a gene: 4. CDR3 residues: CASSSGTGTEAFF. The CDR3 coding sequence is TGTGCCAGCTCGTCCGGGACAGGGACTGAAGCTTTCTTT.

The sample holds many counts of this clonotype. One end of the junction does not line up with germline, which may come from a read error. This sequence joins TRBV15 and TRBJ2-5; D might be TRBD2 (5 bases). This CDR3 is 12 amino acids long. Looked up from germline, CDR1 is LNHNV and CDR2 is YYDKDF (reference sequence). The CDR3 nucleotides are TGTGCTACCAGCGGAAACGGGAAGACCCAGTACTTC. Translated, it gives CATSGNGKTQYF. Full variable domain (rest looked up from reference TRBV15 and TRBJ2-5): DAMVIQNPRYQVTQFGKPVTLSCSQTLNHNVMYWYQQKSSQAPKLLFHYYDKDFNNEADTPDNFQSRRPNTSFCFLDIRSPGLGDTAMYLCATSGNGKTQYFGPGTRLLVL.

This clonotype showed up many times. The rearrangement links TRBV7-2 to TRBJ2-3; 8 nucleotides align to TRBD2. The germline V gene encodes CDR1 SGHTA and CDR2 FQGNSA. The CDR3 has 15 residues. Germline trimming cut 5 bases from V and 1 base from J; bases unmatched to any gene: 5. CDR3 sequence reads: CASSTRGGGTDTQYF. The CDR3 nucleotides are TGTGCCAGCAGCACTCGGGGGGGGGGCACAGATACGCAGTATTTT. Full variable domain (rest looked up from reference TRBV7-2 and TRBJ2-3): GAGVSQSPSNKVTEKGKDVELRCDPISGHTALYWYRQSLGQGLEFLIYFQGNSAPDKSGLPSDRFSAERTGGSVSTLTIQRTQQEDSAVYLCASSTRGGGTDTQYFGPGTRLTVL.

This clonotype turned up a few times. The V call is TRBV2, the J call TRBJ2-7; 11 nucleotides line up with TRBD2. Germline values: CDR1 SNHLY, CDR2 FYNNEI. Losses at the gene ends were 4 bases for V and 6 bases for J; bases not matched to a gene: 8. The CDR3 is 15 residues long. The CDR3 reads CASSVLAGGSAEQYF. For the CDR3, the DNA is TGTGCCAGCAGTGTCCTAGCGGGGGGTTCCGCCGAGCAGTACTTC.

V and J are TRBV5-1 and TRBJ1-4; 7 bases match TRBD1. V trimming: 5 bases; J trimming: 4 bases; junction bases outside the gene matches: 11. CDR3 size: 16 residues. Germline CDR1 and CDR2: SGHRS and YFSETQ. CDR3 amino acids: CASSPTPGQRNEKLFF. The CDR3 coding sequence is TGCGCCAGCAGTCCTACACCGGGACAGCGTAATGAAAAACTGTTTTTT.

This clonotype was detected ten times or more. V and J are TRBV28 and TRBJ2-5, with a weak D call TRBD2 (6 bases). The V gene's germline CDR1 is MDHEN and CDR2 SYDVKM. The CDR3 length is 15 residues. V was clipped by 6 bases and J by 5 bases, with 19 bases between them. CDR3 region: CASRRDFRGEETQYF. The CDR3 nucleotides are TGTGCCAGCAGACGGGACTTCCGGGGAGAGGAGACCCAGTACTTC. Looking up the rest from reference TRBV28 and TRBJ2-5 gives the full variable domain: DVKVTQSSRYLVKRTGEKVFLECVQDMDHENMFWYRQDPGLGLRLIYFSYDVKMKEKGDIPEGYSVSREKKERFSLILESASTNQTSMYLCASRRDFRGEETQYFGPGTRLLVL.

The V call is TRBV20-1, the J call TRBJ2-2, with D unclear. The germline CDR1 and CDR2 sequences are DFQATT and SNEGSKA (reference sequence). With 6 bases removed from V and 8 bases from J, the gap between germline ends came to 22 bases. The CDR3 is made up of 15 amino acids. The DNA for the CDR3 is TGCAGTGCCCTGAAGGGTCCGCGGAATACTGGGGAGCTGTTTTTT. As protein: CSALKGPRNTGELFF.

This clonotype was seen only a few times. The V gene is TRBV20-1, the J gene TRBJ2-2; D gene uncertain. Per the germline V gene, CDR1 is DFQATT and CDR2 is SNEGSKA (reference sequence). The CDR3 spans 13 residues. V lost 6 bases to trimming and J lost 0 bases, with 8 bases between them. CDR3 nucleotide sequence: TGCAGTGCCCCGGGTTCGAACACCGGGGAGCTGTTTTTT. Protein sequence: CSAPGSNTGELFF.

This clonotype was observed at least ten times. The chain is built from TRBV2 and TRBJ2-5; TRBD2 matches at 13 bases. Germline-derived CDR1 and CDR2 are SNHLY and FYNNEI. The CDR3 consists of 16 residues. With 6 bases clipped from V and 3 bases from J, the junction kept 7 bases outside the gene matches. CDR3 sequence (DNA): TGTGCCAGCAGGAGAGGACTAGCGGGAGCAGAAGAGACCCAGTACTTC. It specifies CASRRGLAGAEETQYF.

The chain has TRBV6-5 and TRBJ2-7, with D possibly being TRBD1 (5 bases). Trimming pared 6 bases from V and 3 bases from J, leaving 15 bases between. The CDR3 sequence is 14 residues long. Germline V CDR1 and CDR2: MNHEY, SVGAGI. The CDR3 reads CASRDTQEFYEQYF. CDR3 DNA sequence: TGTGCCAGCAGAGACACACAGGAATTCTACGAGCAGTACTTC.

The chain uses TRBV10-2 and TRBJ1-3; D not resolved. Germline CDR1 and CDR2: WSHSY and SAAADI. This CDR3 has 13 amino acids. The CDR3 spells CSSNPETGNTIYF. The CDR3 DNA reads TGCTCGAGCAATCCGGAAACTGGAAACACCATATATTTT.

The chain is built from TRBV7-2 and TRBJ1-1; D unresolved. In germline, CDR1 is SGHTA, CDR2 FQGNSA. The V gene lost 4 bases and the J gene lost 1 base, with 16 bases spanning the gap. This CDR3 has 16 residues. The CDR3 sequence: CASSSYARSGNTEAFF. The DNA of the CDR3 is TGTGCCAGCAGCTCATACGCACGGTCGGGGAACACTGAAGCTTTCTTT.